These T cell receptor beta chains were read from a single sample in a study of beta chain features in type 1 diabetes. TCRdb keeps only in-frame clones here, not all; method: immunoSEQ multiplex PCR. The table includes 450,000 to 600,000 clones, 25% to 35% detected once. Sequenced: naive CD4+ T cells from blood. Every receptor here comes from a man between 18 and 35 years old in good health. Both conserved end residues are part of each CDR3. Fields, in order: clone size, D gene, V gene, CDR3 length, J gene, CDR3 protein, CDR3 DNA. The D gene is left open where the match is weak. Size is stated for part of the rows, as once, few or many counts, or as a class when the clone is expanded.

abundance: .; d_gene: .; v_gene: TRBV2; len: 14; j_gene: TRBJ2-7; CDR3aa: CASSDPGSSYEQYF; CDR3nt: TGTGCCAGCAGTGATCCCGGGTCTTCCTACGAGCAGTACTTC
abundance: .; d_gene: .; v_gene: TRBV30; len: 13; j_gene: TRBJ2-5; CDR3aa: CAWSVRRQEAQYF; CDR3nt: TGTGCCTGGAGTGTTAGGAGACAAGAGGCCCAGTACTTC
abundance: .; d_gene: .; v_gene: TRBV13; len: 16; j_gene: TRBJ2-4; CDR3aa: CASSPNRALAKNIQYF; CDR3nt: TGTGCCAGCAGTCCAAACAGAGCCCTAGCCAAAAACATTCAGTACTTC
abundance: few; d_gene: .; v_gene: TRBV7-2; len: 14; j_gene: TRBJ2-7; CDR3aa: CASRVGTGKREQYF; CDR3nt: TGTGCCAGCAGAGTCGGGACTGGGAAACGGGAGCAGTACTTC
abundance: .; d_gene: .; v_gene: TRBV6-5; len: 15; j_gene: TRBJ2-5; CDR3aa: CASSYSRGREETQYF; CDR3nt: TGTGCCAGCAGTTACTCTAGGGGGCGGGAGGAGACCCAGTACTTC
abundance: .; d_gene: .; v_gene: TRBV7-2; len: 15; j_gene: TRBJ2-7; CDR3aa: CASSEGAAQSYEQYF; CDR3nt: TGTGCCAGCAGCGAAGGGGCGGCCCAGAGCTACGAGCAGTACTTC
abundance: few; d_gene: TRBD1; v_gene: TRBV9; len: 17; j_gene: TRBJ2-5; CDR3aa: CASSPRTGLRVLETQYF; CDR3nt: TGTGCCAGCAGCCCTCGGACAGGGCTTAGGGTTTTGGAGACCCAGTACTTC
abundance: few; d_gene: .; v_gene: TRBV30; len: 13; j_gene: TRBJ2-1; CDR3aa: CAWGRTAGYEQFF; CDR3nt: TGTGCCTGGGGACGGACGGCGGGCTATGAGCAGTTCTTC
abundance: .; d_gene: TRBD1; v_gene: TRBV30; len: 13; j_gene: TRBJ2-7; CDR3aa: CAWNRDRFHEQYF; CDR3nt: TGTGCCTGGAACCGGGACAGGTTCCACGAGCAGTACTTC
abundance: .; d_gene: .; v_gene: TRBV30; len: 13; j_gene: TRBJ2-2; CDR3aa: CAWEQANTGELFF; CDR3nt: TGTGCCTGGGAACAGGCGAACACCGGGGAGCTGTTTTTT
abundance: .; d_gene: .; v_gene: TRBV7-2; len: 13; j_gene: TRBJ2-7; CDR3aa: CASRRGSSYEQYF; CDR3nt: TGTGCCAGCAGGAGGGGTAGCTCCTACGAGCAGTACTTC
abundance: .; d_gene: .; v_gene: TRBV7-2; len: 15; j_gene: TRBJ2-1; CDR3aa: CASSPSATAVREQFF; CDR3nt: TGTGCCAGCAGCCCTAGCGCGACCGCCGTACGTGAGCAGTTCTTC
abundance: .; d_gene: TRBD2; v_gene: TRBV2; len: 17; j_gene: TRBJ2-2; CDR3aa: CASSELPSGSNTGELFF; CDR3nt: TGTGCCAGCAGTGAACTTCCTAGCGGGAGTAACACCGGGGAGCTGTTTTTT
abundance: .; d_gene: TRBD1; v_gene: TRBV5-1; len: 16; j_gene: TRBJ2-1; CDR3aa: CASSLTPGQGDNEQFF; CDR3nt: TGCGCCAGCAGCCTCACCCCGGGACAGGGGGACAATGAGCAGTTCTTC
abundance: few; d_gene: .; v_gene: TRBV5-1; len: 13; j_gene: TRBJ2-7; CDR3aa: CASSFQSLDVQYF; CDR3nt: TGCGCCAGCAGCTTCCAGTCCCTTGACGTACAGTACTTC
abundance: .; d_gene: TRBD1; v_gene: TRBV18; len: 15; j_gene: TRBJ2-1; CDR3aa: CASSTGQGPYNEQFF; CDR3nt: TGTGCCAGCTCAACGGGACAGGGACCCTACAATGAGCAGTTCTTC
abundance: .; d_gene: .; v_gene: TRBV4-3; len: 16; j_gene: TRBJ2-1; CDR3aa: CASSQDRGLSYNEQFF; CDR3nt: TGCGCCAGCAGCCAAGATCGAGGACTTTCCTACAATGAGCAGTTCTTC
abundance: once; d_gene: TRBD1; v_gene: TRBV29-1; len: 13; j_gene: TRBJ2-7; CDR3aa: CSVEGTGPYEQYF; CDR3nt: TGCAGCGTTGAGGGGACAGGGCCCTACGAGCAGTACTTC
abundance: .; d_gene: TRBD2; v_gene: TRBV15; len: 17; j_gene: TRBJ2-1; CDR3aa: CATSRGLAGAGVNEQFF; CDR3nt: TGTGCCACCAGCAGAGGGCTAGCGGGAGCGGGGGTCAATGAGCAGTTCTTC
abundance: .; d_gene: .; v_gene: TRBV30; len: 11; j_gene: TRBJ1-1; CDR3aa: CAWRRIPEAFF; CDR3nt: TGTGCCTGGAGGAGAATCCCTGAAGCTTTCTTT
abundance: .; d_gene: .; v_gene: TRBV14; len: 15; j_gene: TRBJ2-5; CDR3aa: CASSHRGAPMKTQYF; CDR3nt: TGTGCCAGCAGCCACAGGGGAGCCCCAATGAAGACCCAGTACTTC
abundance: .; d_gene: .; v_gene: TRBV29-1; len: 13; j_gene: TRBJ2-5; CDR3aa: CSVVGTAKETQYF; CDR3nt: TGCAGCGTTGTAGGGACTGCCAAAGAGACCCAGTACTTC
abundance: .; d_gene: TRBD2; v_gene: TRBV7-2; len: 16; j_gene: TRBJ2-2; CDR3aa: CASRLTSGANTGELFF; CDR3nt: TGTGCCAGCAGGCTGACTAGCGGGGCGAACACCGGGGAGCTGTTTTTT
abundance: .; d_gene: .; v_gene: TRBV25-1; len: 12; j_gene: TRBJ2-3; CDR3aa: CASSGDHYTQYF; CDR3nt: TGTGCCAGCAGTGGGGACCACTATACGCAGTATTTT
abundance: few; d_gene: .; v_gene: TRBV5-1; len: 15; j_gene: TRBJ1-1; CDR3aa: CASSLYLAGYAEAFF; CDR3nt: TGCGCCAGCAGCTTGTATCTTGCGGGTTACGCTGAAGCTTTCTTT
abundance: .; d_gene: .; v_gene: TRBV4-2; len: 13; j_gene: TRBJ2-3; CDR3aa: CASSQGFTDTQYF; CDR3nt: TGTGCCAGCAGCCAAGGGTTCACAGATACGCAGTATTTT
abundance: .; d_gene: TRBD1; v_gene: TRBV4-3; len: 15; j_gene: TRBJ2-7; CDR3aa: CASSQAGTGAYEQYF; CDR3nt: TGCGCCAGCAGCCAAGCCGGGACAGGGGCCTACGAGCAGTACTTC
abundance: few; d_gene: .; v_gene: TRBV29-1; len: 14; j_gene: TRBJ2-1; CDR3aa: CSVDRGRAYNEQFF; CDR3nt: TGCAGCGTTGACAGGGGGAGGGCTTACAATGAGCAGTTCTTC
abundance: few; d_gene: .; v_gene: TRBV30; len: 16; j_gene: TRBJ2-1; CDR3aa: CAWSRGAGLQNNEQFF; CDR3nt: TGTGCCTGGAGCCGGGGCGCAGGCCTGCAGAACAATGAGCAGTTCTTC
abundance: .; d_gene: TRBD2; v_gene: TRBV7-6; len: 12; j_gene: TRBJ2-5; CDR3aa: CASSFIAGSQYF; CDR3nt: TGTGCCAGCAGCTTCATAGCGGGCTCCCAGTACTTC
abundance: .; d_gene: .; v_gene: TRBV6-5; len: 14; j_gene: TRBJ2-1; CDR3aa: CASSPQASRDEQFF; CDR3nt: TGTGCCAGCAGTCCTCAGGCCTCTAGGGATGAGCAGTTCTTC
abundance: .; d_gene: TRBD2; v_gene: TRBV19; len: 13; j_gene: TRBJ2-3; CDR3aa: CASGRGVSDTQYF; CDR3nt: TGTGCCAGCGGACGGGGGGTTTCAGATACGCAGTATTTT
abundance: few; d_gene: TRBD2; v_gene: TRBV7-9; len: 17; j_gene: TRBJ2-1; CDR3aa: CASREDFGRGKYNEQFF; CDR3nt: TGTGCCAGCAGAGAAGACTTCGGGAGGGGCAAATACAATGAGCAGTTCTTC
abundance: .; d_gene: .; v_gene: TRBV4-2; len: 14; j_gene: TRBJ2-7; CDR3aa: CASSQKDYHYEQYF; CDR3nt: TGTGCCAGCAGCCAAAAGGACTACCACTACGAGCAGTACTTC
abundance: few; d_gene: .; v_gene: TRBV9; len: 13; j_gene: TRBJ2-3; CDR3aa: CASSVGGTDTQYF; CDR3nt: TGTGCCAGCAGCGTAGGAGGCACAGATACGCAGTATTTT
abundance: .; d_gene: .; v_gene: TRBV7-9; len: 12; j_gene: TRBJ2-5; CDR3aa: CASSRDSETQYF; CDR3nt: TGTGCCAGCAGCCGGGACTCAGAGACCCAGTACTTC
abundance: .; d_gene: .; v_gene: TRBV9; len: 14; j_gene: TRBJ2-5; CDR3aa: CASSVATGRETQYF; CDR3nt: TGTGCCAGCAGCGTAGCTACAGGGCGAGAGACCCAGTACTTC
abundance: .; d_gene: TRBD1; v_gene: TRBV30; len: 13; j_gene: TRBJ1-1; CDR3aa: CAWRTGENTEAFF; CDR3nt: TGTGCCTGGAGGACAGGGGAGAACACTGAAGCTTTCTTT
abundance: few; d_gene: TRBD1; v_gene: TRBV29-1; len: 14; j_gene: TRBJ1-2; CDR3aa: CSVQVGRDSHGYTF; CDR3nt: TGCAGCGTTCAAGTGGGTAGGGACAGCCATGGCTACACCTTC
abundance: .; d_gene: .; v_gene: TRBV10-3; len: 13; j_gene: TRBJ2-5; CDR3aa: CAISESGGQTQYF; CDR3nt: TGTGCCATCAGTGAGTCGGGGGGGCAGACCCAGTACTTC
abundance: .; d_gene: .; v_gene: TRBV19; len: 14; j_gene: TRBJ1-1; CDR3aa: CASSIDVRNTEAFF; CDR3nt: TGTGCCAGTAGTATAGATGTTCGGAACACTGAAGCTTTCTTT
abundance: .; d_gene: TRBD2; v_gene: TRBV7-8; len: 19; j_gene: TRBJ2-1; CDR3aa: CASSSPALRLAGSLDEQFF; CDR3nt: TGTGCCAGCAGCTCCCCTGCGTTGAGGCTAGCGGGGTCCTTGGATGAGCAGTTCTTC
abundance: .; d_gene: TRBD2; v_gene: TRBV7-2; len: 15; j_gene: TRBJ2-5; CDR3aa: CASSSLGREVETQYF; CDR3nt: TGTGCCAGCAGCTCCCTGGGGCGGGAGGTGGAGACCCAGTACTTC
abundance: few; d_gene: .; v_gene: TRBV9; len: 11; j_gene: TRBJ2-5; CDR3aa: CASSGEETQYF; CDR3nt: TGTGCCAGCAGCGGTGAAGAGACCCAGTACTTC
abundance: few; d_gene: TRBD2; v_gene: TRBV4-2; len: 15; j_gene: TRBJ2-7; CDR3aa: CASSQEARGGNEQYF; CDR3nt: TGTGCCAGCAGCCAAGAAGCGAGGGGAGGGAACGAGCAGTACTTC
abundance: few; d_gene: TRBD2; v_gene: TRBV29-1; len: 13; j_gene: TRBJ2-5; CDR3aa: CSVPTSGQETQYF; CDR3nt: TGCAGCGTTCCTACTAGCGGCCAAGAGACCCAGTACTTC
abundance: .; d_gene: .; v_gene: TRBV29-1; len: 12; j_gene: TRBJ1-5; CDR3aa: CSVRDRGQPQHF; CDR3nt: TGCAGCGTGCGGGACCGGGGTCAGCCCCAGCATTTT
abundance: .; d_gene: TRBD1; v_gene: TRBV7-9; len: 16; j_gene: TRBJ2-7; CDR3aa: CASSSIPGQGVYEQYF; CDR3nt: TGTGCCAGCAGCTCAATACCGGGACAGGGGGTCTACGAGCAGTACTTC
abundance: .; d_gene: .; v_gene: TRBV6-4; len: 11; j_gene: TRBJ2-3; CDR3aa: CASSLGDTQYF; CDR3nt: TGTGCCAGCAGTTTGGGAGATACGCAGTATTTT
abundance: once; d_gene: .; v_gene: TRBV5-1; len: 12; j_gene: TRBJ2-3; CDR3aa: CASSLGGDTQYF; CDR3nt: TGCGCCAGCAGCTTGGGGGGTGATACGCAGTATTTT
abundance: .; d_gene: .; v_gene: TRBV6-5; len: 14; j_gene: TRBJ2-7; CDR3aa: CASSYGRGGYEQYF; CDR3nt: TGTGCCAGCAGTTATGGCAGGGGCGGCTACGAGCAGTACTTC
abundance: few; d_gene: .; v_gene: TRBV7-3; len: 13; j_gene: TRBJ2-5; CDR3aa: CASSLSLGETQYF; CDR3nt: TGTGCCAGCAGCCTATCACTAGGAGAGACCCAGTACTTC